The text below deals with one T cell receptor (beta chain). The antigen remains undetermined. CDR1 is MNHNS, CDR2 SASEGT, per germline. This CDR3 has 15 residues. Trimming shortened V by 4 bases and J by 3 bases, and 15 bases separated the two germline ends. The entry originates in a study of OX40 agonist ivuxolimab in advanced cancers. Overall study results and limits: The CD4+ and CD8+ T cells in the blood had expanded clonally by week 6 at 0.1 to 3.0 mg/kg.

Some clones are missing from TCRdb's copy, which holds only in-frame ones; the method was immunoSEQ multiplex PCR. This sample has tens of thousands of clones, with 85% found just once. The receptor was isolated from an adult with an advanced solid tumor such as melanoma, head and neck, liver or kidney cancer. The sequencing used CD4+ or CD8+ T cells sorted from blood, collected in a trial of the OX40 agonist ivuxolimab. The chain carries TRBV6-1 and TRBJ1-2; weak D call: TRBD1 (5 bases). In nucleotides, the CDR3 is TGTGCCAGCAGTGTCAGTAGGGACTGGGACTATGGCTACACCTTC. It encodes CASSVSRDWDYGYTF.